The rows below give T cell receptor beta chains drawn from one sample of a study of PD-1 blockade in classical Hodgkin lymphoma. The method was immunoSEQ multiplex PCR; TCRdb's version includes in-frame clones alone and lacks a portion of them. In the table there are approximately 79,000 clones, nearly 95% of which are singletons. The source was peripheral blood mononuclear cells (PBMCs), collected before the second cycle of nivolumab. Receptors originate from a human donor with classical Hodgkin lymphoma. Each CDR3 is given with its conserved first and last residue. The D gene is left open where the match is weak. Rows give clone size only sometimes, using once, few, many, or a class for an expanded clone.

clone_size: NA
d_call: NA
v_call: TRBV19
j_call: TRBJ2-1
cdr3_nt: TGTGCCAGTAACGACGGGGGGCGGAAGAATGAGCAGTTCTTC
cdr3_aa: CASNDGGRKNEQFF

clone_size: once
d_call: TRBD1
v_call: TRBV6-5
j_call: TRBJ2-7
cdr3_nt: TGTGCCAGCAGCGGACAGGGTATTTACGAGCAGTACTTC
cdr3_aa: CASSGQGIYEQYF

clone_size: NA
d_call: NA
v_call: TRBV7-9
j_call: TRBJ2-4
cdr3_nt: TGTGCCAGCGCCCTAGGAGCTGGGAACATTCAGTACTTC
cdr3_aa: CASALGAGNIQYF

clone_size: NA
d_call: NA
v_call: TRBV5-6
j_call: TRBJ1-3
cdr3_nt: TGTGCCAGCAGCCTCCCGAGGGGGGAGATAATTACTGGAAACACCATATATTTT
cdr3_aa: CASSLPRGEIITGNTIYF

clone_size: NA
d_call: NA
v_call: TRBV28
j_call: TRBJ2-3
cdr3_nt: TGTGCCAGCAGAAAAGTACCGGGGGCGGATACGCAGTATTTT
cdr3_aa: CASRKVPGADTQYF

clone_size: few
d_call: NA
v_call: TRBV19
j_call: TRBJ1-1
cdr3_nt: TGTGCCAGTAGTATGGGGGGGGCGTGGGATGAAGCTTTCTTT
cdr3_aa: CASSMGGAWDEAFF

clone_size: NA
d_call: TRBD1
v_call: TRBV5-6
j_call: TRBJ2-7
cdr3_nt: TGTGCCAGCAGCTTGGTGGACAGGGGGAAATACGAGCAGTACTTC
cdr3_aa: CASSLVDRGKYEQYF

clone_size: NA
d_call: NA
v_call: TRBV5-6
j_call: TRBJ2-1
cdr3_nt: TGTGCCAGCAGCCCCTTCGGACAAGACTTAGCTGCGGTGCAGTTCTTC
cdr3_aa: CASSPFGQDLAAVQFF

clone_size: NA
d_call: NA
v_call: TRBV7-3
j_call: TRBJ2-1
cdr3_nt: TGTGCCAGCAGCTACTATTCCGGGGGCTATGAGCAGTTCTTC
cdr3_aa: CASSYYSGGYEQFF

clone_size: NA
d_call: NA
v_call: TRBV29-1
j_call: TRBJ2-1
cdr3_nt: TGCAGCGTTGAATTGGGGGCTTTGGATGAGCAGTTCTTC
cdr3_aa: CSVELGALDEQFF

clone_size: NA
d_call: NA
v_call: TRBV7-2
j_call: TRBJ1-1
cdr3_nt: TGTGCCAGCAGCTTACGATGGACTGAAGCTTTCTTT
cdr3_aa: CASSLRWTEAFF

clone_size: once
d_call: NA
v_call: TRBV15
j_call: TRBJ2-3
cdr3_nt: TGTGCCACCAGCAGAGTGGGAGATGGGGATACGCAGTATTTT
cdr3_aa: CATSRVGDGDTQYF

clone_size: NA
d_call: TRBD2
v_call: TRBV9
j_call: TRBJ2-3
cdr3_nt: TGTGCCAGCAGCGCCCCGGGACAGGAGAGGACTAGCGGGAGCTCAGATACGCAGTATTTT
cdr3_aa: CASSAPGQERTSGSSDTQYF

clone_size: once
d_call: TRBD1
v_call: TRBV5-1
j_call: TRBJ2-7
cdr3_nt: TGCGCCAGCGGACAGGAGACCTACGAGCAGTACTTC
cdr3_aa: CASGQETYEQYF

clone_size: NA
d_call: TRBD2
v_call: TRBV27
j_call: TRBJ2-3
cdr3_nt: TGTGCCAGCAGTCGGGGACTAGCGGGAGTGGGGGGAACAGATACGCAGTATTTT
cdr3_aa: CASSRGLAGVGGTDTQYF

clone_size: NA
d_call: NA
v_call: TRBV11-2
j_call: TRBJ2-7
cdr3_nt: TGTGCCAGCAGCTTAGTGGTCGGGGCGGGCGAGCAGTACTTC
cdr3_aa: CASSLVVGAGEQYF

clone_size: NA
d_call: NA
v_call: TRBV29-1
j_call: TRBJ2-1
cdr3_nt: TGCAGCGTTGATGTTCAGGTAGACAATGAGCAGTTCTTC
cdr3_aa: CSVDVQVDNEQFF

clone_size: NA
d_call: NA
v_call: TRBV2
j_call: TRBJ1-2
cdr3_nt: TGTGCCAGCAGGGAGGACGCCCCACTAAACTATGGCTACACCTTC
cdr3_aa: CASREDAPLNYGYTF